This record covers a single TCR beta chain. These data originate in a study of blood T cell repertoires in COVID-19. The repertoire was sequenced with immunoSEQ multiplex PCR; TCRdb's copy has only in-frame clones and lacks some. The sample has around 320,000 clones, 65% to 90% seen once. Input material: peripheral blood. The sequence derives from a human donor in a cohort sampled during active COVID-19.

The CDR3 sequence: CASNLGQGLNYGYTF. CDR3 nucleotides: TGTGCCAGCAACCTCGGACAGGGCCTGAACTATGGCTACACCTTC. The chain uses TRBV6-5 and TRBJ1-2, with 8 bases that match TRBD1. J was trimmed by 2 bases and V by 7 bases; bases with no gene match: 9. Germline V gives CDR1 MNHEY, CDR2 SVGAGI. CDR3 length: 15 residues.